The next 6 T cell receptor beta chains were all read from a single sample in a study of shared clonotypes between healthy human individuals. Sequencing used immunoSEQ multiplex PCR; TCRdb keeps in-frame clones, though not all of them. In the table there are some 2 million clones, roughly 96% of which are singletons. Source material: naive CD4+ T cells sorted from blood. Subset meaning: CD45RA+ positively selected. These receptors all stem from a man in his late teens or twenties in good health.

The sample holds one count of this clone. The gene calls are TRBV12-5 and TRBJ2-2, with 9 bases fitting TRBD1. Germline CDR1 is LGHNT and CDR2 is FRNRAP. The CDR3 runs 16 residues. V trimming: 4 bases; J trimming: 3 bases; junction bases outside the gene matches: 6. CDR3 sequence: CASGSYRGLDTGELFF. The CDR3 DNA follows: TGTGCTAGTGGTTCGTACAGGGGGCTCGACACCGGGGAGCTGTTTTTT.

The chain employs TRBV4-3 and TRBJ1-5; 9 nucleotides align to TRBD1. Germline trimming cut 0 bases from V and 5 bases from J; bases unmatched to any gene: 5. Germline CDR1 LGHNA, CDR2 YSLEER. The CDR3 is made up of 16 amino acids. CDR3 region: CASSQDVGQGHQPQHF. As DNA, the CDR3 is TGCGCCAGCAGCCAAGATGTTGGACAGGGGCATCAGCCCCAGCATTTT.

V and J are TRBV9 and TRBJ2-1, with 7 bases identical to TRBD2. V trimming: 4 bases; J trimming: 2 bases; junction bases outside the gene matches: 6. The CDR3 is made up of 15 amino acids. Germline assignment: CDR1 SGDLS and CDR2 YYNGEE. The CDR3 spells CASSITSDPYNEQFF. The CDR3 coding sequence is TGTGCCAGCAGCATAACTAGCGACCCCTACAATGAGCAGTTCTTC.

This chain links TRBV2 with TRBJ2-2, with no clear D. Trimming shortened V by 7 bases and J by 2 bases, and 17 bases separated the two germline ends. CDR1 is SNHLY, CDR2 FYNNEI, per germline. The CDR3 has 16 residues. CDR3 amino acids: CASTRDSSINTGELFF. The CDR3 bases are TGTGCCAGCACCCGAGATTCGAGCATCAACACCGGGGAGCTGTTTTTT. The variable domain in full, completed from reference TRBV2 and TRBJ2-2, reads EPEVTQTPSHQVTQMGQEVILRCVPISNHLYFYWYRQILGQKVEFLVSFYNNEISEKSEIFDDQFSVERPDGSNFTLKIRSTKLEDSAMYFCASTRDSSINTGELFFGEGSRLTVL.

Regarding this clone: Other DNA sequences in the sample encode the same CDR3. The CDR3 bases are TGTGCCAGCAGCTTAGGCGGGGGCACTGAAGCTTTCTTT. Residues: CASSLGGGTEAFF. The chain is built from TRBV9 and TRBJ1-1; the D gene is possibly TRBD1 (5 bases). Trimming shortened V by 4 bases and J by 4 bases, and 11 bases separated the two germline ends. There are 13 residues in the CDR3. Germline V gives CDR1 SGDLS, CDR2 YYNGEE.

This sequence joins TRBV12-5 and TRBJ2-1; 7 nucleotides align to TRBD2. The germline V gene encodes CDR1 LGHNT and CDR2 FRNRAP. V dropped 6 bases and J dropped 5; count of bases not matched to a gene: 7. This CDR3 comprises 14 residues. Written as DNA, the CDR3 is TGTGCTAGTGGCAGTTGGGAGGGCCACAATGAGCAGTTCTTC. Encoded protein: CASGSWEGHNEQFF. Combining the CDR3 with reference TRBV12-5 and TRBJ2-1 gives the whole variable domain DARVTQTPRHKVTEMGQEVTMRCQPILGHNTVFWYRQTMMQGLELLAYFRNRAPLDDSGMPKDRFSAEMPDATLATLKIQPSEPRDSAVYFCASGSWEGHNEQFFGPGTRLTVL.